The entry below gives a single TCR beta chain sequence along with its context. The data stem from a study of blood T cell repertoires in COVID-19. CDR1 and CDR2 from the germline V gene are SGHRS and YFSETQ. The CDR3 runs to 15 residues. V lost 3 bases, J lost 8 bases, and 10 bases stayed unmatched. The method was immunoSEQ multiplex PCR; TCRdb's version includes in-frame clones alone and lacks a portion of them. The sample lists under 350,000 clones, roughly 90% occurring once. The chain is built from TRBV5-1 and TRBJ2-2, with 7 nucleotides matching TRBD2. This TCR came from a woman aged 25 to 39 with COVID-19, enrolled during active disease. The specimen was peripheral blood. The chain's CDR3 is CASSSRAGRVGELFF. As DNA, the CDR3 is TGCGCCAGCAGCTCAAGAGCGGGGAGGGTTGGGGAGCTGTTTTTT.